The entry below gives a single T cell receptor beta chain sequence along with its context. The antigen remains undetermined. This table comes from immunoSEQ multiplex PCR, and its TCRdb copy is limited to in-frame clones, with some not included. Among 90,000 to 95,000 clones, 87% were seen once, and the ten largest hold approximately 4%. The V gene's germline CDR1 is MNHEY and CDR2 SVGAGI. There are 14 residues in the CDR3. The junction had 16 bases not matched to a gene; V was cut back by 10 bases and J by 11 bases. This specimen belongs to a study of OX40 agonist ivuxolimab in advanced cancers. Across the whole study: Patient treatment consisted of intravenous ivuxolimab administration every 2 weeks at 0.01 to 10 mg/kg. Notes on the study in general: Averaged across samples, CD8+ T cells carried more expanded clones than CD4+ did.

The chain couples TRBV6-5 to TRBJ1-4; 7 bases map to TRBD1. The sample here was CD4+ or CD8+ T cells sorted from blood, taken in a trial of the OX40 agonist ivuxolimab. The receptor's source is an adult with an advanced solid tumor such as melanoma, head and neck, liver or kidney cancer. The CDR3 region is CATSRQGPSGKLFF. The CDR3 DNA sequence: TGTGCCACCTCGCGACAGGGACCTTCGGGGAAACTGTTTTTT.